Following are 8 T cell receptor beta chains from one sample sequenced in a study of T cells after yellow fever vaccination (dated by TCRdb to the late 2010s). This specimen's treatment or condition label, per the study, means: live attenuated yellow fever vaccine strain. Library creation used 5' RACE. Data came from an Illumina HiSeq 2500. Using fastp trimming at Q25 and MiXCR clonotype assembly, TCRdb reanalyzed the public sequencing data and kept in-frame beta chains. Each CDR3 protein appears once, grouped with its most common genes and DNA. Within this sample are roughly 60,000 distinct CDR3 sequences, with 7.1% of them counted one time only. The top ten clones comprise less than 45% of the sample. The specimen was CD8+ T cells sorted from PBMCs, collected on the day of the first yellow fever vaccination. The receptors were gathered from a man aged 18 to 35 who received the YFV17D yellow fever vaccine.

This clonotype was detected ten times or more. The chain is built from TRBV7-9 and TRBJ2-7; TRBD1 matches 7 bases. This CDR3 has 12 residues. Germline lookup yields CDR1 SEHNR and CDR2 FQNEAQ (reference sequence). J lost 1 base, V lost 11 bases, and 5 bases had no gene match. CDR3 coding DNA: TGTGCCGGTGGGGACAGATCCTACGAGCAGTACTTC. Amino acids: CAGGDRSYEQYF. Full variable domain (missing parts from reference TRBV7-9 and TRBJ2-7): DTGVSQNPRHKITKRGQNVTFRCDPISEHNRLYWYRQTLGQGPEFLTYFQNEAQLEKSRLLSDRFSAERPKGSFSTLEIQRTEQGDSAMYLCAGGDRSYEQYFGPGTRLTVT.

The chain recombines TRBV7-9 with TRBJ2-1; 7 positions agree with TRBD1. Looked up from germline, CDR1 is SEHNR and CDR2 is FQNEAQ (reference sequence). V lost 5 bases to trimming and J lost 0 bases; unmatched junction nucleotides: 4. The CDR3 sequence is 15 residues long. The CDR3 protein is CASSATGNSYNEQFF. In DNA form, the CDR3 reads TGTGCCAGCAGCGCGACAGGGAACTCCTACAATGAGCAGTTCTTC.

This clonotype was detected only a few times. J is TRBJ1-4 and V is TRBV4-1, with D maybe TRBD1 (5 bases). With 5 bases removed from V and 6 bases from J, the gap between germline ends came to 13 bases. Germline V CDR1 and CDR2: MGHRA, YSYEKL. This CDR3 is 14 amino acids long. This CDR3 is CASSEIGGDEKLFF. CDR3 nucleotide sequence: TGCGCCAGCAGCGAAATTGGGGGTGATGAAAAACTGTTTTTT.

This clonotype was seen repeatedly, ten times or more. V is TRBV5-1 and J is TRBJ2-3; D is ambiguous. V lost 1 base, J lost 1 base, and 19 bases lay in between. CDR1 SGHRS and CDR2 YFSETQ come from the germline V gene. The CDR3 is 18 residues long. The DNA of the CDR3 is TGCGCCAGCAGCTTGCACCCCTACGATGTTGGAGGCACAGATACGCAGTATTTT. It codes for CASSLHPYDVGGTDTQYF.

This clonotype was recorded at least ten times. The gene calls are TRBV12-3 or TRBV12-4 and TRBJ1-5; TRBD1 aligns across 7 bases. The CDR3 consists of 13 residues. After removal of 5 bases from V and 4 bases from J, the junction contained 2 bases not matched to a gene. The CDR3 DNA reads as TGTGCCAGCAGTCGACAGGGTAATCAGCCCCAGCATTTT. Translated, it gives CASSRQGNQPQHF.

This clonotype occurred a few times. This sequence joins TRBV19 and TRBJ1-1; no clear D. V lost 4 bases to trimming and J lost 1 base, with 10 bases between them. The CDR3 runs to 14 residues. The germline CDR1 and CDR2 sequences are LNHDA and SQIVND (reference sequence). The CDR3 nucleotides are TGTGCCAGTAGTACCATAGGGAGGAACACTGAAGCTTTCTTT. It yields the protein CASSTIGRNTEAFF.

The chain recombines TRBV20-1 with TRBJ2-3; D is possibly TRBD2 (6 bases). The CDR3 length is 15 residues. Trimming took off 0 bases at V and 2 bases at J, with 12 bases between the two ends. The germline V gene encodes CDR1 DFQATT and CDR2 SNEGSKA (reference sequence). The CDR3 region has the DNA TGCAGTGCTAGAGATATCCGCGGGGTCACAGATACGCAGTATTTT. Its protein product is CSARDIRGVTDTQYF.

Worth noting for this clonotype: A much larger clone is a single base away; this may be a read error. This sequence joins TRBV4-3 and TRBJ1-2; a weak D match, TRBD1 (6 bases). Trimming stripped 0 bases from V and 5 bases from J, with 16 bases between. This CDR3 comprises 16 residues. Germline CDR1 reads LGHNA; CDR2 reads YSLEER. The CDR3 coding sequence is TGCGCCAGCAGCCAAGACCCGGAACAGGGAATTTATGGCTACACCTTC. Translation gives CASSQDPEQGIYGYTF.